A single sample gave rise to the 3 T cell receptor beta chains below, sequenced in a study of cytomegalovirus exposure and HLA in healthy donors. Amplification used 60 Vbeta primers and 13 Jbeta primers. The protocol was immunoSEQ multiplex PCR, while the TCRdb copy is restricted to in-frame clones and leaves out a portion. The sample lists 200,000 or so clones, 82% occurring once. The sample was PBMCs. These receptors came from a woman aged 50 to 65 in good health and CMV-seropositive.

This rearrangement joins TRBV5-1 to TRBJ2-2; D may be TRBD2 (6 bases). V shed 2 bases and J shed 4 bases, with 12 bases lying between them. The CDR3 runs 15 residues. The germline V gene encodes CDR1 SGHRS and CDR2 YFSETQ. The DNA of the CDR3 is TGCGCCAGCAGCTTAAGGAGGGCGGGCACCGGGGAGCTGTTTTTT. Its translation: CASSLRRAGTGELFF.

The chain links TRBV7-2 to TRBJ2-3; 12 bases match TRBD2. The germline V gene encodes CDR1 SGHTA and CDR2 FQGNSA. V was clipped by 5 bases and J by 3 bases; unmatched bases: 6. There are 16 residues in the CDR3. The CDR3 region has the DNA TGTGCCAGCAGCCTTGGACTAGCGGGGACTACAGATACGCAGTATTTT. Protein sequence: CASSLGLAGTTDTQYF.

The rearrangement links TRBV4-1 to TRBJ2-5, with TRBD2 identical over 9 bases. The CDR3 is 18 amino acids. V gave up 0 bases and J gave up 2 bases; unmatched junction bases: 10. Germline V gene data show CDR1 as MGHRA and CDR2 as YSYEKL. The CDR3 region has the DNA TGCGCCAGCAGCCAAGAGAGGGTGCTAGCGGGAACTCAAGAGACCCAGTACTTC. It is translated as CASSQERVLAGTQETQYF.